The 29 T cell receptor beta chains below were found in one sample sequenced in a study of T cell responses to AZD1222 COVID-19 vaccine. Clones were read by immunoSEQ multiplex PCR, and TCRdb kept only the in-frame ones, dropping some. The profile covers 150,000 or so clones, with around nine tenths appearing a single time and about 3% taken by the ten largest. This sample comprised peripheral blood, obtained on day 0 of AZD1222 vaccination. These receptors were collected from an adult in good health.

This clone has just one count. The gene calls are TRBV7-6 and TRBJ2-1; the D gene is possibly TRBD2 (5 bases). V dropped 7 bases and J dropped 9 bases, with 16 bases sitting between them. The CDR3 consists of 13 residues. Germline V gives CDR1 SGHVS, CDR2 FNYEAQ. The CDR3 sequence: CASTKSPSGEQFF. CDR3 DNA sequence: TGTGCCAGCACCAAGTCGCCGAGCGGTGAGCAGTTCTTC.

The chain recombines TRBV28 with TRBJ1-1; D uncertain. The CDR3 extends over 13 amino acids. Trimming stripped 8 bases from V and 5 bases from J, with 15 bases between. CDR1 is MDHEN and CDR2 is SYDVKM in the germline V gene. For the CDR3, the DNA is TGTGCCAGCTGCGACTCCGGAGTTACTGAAGCTTTCTTT. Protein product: CASCDSGVTEAFF.

In nucleotides, the CDR3 is TGTGCCAGCAGGTGGACAGGGGGCGGGAATGAGCAGTTCTTC. This translates into CASRWTGGGNEQFF. The chain links TRBV5-6 to TRBJ2-1; TRBD1 matches at 11 bases. The germline V gene encodes CDR1 SGHDT and CDR2 YYEEEE. CDR3 length: 14 residues. V lost 5 bases and J lost 7; bases outside the gene matches: 5.

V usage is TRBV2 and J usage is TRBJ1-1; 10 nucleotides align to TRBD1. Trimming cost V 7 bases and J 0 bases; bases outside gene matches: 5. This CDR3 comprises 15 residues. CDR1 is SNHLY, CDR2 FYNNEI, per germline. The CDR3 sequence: CASTRGQGLNTEAFF. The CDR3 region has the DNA TGTGCCAGCACGCGGGGACAGGGGTTGAACACTGAAGCTTTCTTT. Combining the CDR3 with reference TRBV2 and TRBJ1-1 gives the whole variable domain EPEVTQTPSHQVTQMGQEVILRCVPISNHLYFYWYRQILGQKVEFLVSFYNNEISEKSEIFDDQFSVERPDGSNFTLKIRSTKLEDSAMYFCASTRGQGLNTEAFFGQGTRLTVV.

The CDR3 bases are TGTGCCAGCAGTTACAACGGGAGATGGGGCTACACCTTC. Protein: CASSYNGRWGYTF. The rearrangement uses TRBV6-5 and TRBJ1-2, with D hard to call. Looked up from germline, CDR1 is MNHEY and CDR2 is SVGAGI. With 2 bases removed from V and 8 bases from J, the gap between germline ends came to 12 bases. The CDR3 totals 13 residues.

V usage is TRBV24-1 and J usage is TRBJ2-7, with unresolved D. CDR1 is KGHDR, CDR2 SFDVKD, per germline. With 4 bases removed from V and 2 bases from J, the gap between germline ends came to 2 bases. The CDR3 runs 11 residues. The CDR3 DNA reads TGTGCCACCAGTGACCCCTACGAGCAGTACTTC. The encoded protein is CATSDPYEQYF.

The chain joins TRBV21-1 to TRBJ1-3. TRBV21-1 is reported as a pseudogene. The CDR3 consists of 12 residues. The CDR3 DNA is TGTGCCAGCAGCAAAGCTAGAAACACCATATATTTT. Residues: CASSKARNTIYF.

This CDR3 is CASSLSANNEKLFF. In nucleotides, the CDR3 is TGTGCCAGCAGCTTATCTGCGAATAATGAAAAACTGTTTTTT. The chain uses TRBV7-8 and TRBJ1-4; D not certain. CDR1 is SGHVS, CDR2 FQNEAQ, per germline. Trimming shortened V by 2 bases and J by 4 bases, and 8 bases separated the two germline ends. The CDR3 runs to 14 residues.

The CDR3 DNA follows: TGTGCCAGCAGTTTTGGGGGGGGCACCGGGGAGCTGTTTTTT. Protein product: CASSFGGGTGELFF. The rearrangement joins TRBV27 to TRBJ2-2, with 7 bases aligning to TRBD2. This CDR3 has 14 amino acids. From germline, CDR1 is MNHEY and CDR2 SMNVEV (reference sequence). Trimming cost V 3 bases and J 4 bases; bases outside gene matches: 2.

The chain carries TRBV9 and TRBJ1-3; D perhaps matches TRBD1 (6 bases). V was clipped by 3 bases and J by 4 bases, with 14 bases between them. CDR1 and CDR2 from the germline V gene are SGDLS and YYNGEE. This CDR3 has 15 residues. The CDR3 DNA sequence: TGTGCCAGCAGCGGGGGACAAGCCCTCGGAAACACCATATATTTT. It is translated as CASSGGQALGNTIYF.

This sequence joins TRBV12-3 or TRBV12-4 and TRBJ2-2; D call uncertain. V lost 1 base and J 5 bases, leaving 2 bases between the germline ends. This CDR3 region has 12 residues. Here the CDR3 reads CASSLETGELFF. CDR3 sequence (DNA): TGTGCCAGCAGTTTAGAGACCGGGGAGCTGTTTTTT.

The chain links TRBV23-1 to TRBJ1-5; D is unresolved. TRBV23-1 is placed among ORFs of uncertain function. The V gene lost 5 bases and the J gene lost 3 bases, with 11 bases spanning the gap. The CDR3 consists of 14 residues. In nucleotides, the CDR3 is TGCGCCAGCAGTTGGCTGGGTGACAATCAGCCCCAGCATTTT. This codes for CASSWLGDNQPQHF.

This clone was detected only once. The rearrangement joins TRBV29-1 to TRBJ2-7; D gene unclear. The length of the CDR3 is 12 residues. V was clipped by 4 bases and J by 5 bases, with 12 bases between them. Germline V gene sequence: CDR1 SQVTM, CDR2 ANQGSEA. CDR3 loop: CSVVPGLDEQYF. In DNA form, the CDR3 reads TGCAGCGTTGTCCCGGGTCTCGACGAGCAGTACTTC.

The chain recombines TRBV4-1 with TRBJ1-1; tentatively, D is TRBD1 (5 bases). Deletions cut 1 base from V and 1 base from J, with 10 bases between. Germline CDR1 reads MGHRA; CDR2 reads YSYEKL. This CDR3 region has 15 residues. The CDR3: CASSQAGTGNTEAFF. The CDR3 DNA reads TGCGCCAGCAGCCAAGCAGGGACGGGGAACACTGAAGCTTTCTTT.

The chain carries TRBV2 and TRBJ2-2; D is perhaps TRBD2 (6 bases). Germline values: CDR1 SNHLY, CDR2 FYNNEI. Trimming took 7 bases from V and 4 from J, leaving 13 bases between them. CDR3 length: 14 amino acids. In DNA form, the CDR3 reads TGTGCCAGCATTGTTAGCGGAAGCACCGGGGAGCTGTTTTTT. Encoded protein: CASIVSGSTGELFF.

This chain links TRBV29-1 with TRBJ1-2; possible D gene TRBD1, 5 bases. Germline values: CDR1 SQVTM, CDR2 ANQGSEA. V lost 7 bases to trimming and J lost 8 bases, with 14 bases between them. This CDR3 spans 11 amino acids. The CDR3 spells CSAQGIRGYTF. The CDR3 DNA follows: TGCAGCGCCCAGGGCATTCGCGGCTACACCTTC. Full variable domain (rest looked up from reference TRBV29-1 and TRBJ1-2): SAVISQKPSRDICQRGTSLTIQCQVDSQVTMMFWYRQQPGQSLTLIATANQGSEATYESGFVIDKFPISRPNLTFSTLTVSNMSPEDSSIYLCSAQGIRGYTFGSGTRLTVV.

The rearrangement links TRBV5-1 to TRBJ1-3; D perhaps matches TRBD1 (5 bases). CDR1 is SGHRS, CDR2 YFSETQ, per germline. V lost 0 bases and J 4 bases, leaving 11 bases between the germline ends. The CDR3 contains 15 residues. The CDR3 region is CASSLEGVEGNTIYF. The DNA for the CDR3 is TGCGCCAGCAGCTTGGAAGGGGTTGAAGGAAACACCATATATTTT.

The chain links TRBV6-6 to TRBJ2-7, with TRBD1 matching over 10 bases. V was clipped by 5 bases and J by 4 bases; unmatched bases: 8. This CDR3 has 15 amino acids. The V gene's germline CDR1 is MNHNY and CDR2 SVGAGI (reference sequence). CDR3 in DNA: TGTGCCAGCAGTCCCTTTGGACAGGGGGAGTACGAGCAGTACTTC. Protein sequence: CASSPFGQGEYEQYF.

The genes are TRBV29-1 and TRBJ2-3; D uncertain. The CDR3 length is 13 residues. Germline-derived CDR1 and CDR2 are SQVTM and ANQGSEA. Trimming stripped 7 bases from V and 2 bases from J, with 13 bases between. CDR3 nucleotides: TGCAGCGGTTTGACCACCACCACAGATACGCAGTATTTT. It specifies CSGLTTTTDTQYF.

Here the CDR3 reads CASSLAGEGAQPQHF. The CDR3, as DNA: TGCGCCAGCAGCTTGGCCGGAGAAGGGGCGCAGCCCCAGCATTTT. The rearrangement links TRBV5-1 to TRBJ1-5; possibly TRBD1 for D (5 bases). V lost 0 bases to trimming and J lost 7 bases, with 14 bases between them. Germline CDR1 SGHRS, CDR2 YFSETQ. CDR3 length equals 15 residues.

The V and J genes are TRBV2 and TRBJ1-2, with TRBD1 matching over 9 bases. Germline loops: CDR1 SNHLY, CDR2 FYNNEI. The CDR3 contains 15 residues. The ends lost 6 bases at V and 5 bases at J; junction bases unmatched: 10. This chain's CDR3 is CASRGVQGAGYGYTF. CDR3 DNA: TGTGCCAGCAGGGGGGTACAGGGGGCGGGGTATGGCTACACCTTC.

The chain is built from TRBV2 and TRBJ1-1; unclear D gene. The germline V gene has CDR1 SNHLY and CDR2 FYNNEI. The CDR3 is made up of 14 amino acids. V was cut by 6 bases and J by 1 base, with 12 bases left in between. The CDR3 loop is CASRVRVTNTEAFF. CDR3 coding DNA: TGTGCCAGCAGGGTCCGGGTTACGAACACTGAAGCTTTCTTT.

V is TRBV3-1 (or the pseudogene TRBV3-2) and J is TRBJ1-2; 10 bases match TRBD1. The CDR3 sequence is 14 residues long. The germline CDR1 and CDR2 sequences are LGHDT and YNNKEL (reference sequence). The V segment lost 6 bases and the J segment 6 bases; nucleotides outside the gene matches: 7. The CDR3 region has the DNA TGTGCCAGCAGTTATGACAGGGGGCCCGATGGCTACACCTTC. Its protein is CASSYDRGPDGYTF.

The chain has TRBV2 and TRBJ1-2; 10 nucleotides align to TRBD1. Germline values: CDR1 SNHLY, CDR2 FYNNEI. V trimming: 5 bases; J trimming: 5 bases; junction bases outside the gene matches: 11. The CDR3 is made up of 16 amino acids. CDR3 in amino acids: CASSPPGQGLGYGYTF. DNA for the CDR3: TGTGCCAGCAGTCCGCCGGGACAGGGGTTGGGTTATGGCTACACCTTC.

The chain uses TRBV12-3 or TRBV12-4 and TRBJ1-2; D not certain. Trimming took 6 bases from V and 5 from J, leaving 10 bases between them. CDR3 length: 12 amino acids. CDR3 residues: CASSGNPYGYTF. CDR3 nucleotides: TGTGCCAGCAGCGGGAATCCTTATGGCTACACCTTC.

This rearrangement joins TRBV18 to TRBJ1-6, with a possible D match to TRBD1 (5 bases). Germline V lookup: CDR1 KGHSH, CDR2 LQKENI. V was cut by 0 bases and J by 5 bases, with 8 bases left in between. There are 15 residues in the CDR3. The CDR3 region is CASSPPGRNNSPLHF. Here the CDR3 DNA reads TGTGCCAGCTCACCACCGGGACGGAATAATTCACCCCTCCACTTT.

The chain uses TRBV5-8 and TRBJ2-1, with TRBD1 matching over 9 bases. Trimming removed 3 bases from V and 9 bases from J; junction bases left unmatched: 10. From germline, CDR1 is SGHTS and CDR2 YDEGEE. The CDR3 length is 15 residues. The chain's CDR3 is CASSSGQGPHVEQFF. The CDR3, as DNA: TGTGCCAGCAGCTCCGGACAGGGGCCTCATGTTGAGCAGTTCTTC.

CDR3 residues: CASSVGHLNTF. The CDR3 bases are TGTGCCAGCAGCGTAGGGCATTTGAACACCTTC. The genes are TRBV9 and TRBJ1-2; D is ambiguous. The CDR3 loop spans 11 amino acids. The V end was cut by 0 bases, the J end by 12 bases, with 9 bases between. Per germline, CDR1 SGDLS and CDR2 YYNGEE.

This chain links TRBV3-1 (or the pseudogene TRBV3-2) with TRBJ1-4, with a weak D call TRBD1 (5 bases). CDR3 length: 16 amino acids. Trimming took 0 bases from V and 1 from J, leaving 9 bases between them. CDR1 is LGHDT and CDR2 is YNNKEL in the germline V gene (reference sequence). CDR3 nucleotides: TGTGCCAGCAGCCAAGATAGGGACGGAACTAATGAAAAACTGTTTTTT. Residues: CASSQDRDGTNEKLFF.